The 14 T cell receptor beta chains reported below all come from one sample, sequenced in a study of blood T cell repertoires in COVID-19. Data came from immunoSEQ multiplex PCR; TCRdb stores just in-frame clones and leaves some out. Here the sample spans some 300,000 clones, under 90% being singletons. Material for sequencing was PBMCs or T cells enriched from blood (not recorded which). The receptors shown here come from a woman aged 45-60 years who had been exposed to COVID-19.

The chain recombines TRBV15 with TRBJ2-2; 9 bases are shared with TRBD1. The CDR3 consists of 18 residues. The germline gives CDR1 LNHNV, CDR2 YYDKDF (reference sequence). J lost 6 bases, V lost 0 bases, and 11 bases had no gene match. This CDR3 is CATSREYGTGTLAGELFF. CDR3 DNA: TGTGCCACCAGCAGAGAATATGGGACAGGGACCCTCGCCGGGGAGCTGTTTTTT.

The CDR3 spells CASSTGTGGRTEAFF. The CDR3 DNA reads as TGCGCCAGCAGCACAGGGACAGGGGGCCGGACTGAAGCTTTCTTT. This chain joins TRBV5-1 and TRBJ1-1, with TRBD1 matching over 12 bases. V trimming: 4 bases; J trimming: 5 bases; junction bases outside the gene matches: 6. The germline CDR1 and CDR2 sequences are SGHRS and YFSETQ. CDR3 length: 15 residues.

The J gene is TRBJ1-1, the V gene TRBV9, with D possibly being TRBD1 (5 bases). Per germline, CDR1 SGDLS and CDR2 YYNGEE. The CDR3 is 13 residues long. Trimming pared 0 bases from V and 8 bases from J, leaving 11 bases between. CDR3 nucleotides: TGTGCCAGCAGCGTAGCTTTCCAGGGCGAAGCTTTCTTT. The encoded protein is CASSVAFQGEAFF.

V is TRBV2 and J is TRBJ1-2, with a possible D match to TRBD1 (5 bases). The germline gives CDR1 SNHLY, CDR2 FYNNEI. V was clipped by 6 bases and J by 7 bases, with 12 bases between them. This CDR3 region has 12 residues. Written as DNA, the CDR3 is TGTGCCAGCAGGGGCGGGGACGGTGGCTACACCTTC. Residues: CASRGGDGGYTF.

Here the CDR3 DNA reads TGTGCCAGCAGCTGGACCCAAAAGGGGCTCACTGAAGCTTTCTTT. Protein: CASSWTQKGLTEAFF. V is TRBV7-2 and J is TRBJ1-1, with TRBD1 as a possible D gene (5 bases). CDR1 and CDR2 from the germline V gene are SGHTA and FQGNSA. Trimming removed 4 bases at V and 4 bases at J, with 16 bases between. This CDR3 is 15 amino acids long.

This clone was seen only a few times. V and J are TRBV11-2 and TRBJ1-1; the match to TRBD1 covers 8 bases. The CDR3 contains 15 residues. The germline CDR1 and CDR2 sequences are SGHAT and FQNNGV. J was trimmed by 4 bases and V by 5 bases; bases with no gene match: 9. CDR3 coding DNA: TGTGCCAGCAGCCCGGTCAGGGGGCAGGGCACTGAAGCTTTCTTT. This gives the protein CASSPVRGQGTEAFF.

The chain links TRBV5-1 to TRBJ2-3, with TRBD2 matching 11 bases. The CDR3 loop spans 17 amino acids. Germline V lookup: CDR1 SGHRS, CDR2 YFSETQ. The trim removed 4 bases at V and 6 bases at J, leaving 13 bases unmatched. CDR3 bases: TGCGCCAGCAGCCCAAGATATTCGACTAGCGGGGCGGATACGCAGTATTTT. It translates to CASSPRYSTSGADTQYF.

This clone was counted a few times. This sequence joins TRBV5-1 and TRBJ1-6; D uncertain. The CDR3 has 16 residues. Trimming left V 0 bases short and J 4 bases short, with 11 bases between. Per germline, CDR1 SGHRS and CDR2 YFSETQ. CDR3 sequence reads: CASSLDLSGYNSPLHF. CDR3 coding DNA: TGCGCCAGCAGCTTGGACCTTTCGGGGTATAATTCACCCCTCCACTTT.

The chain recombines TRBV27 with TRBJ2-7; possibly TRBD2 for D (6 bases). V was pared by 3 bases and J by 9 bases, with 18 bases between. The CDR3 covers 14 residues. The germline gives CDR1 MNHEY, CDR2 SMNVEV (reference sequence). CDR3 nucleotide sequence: TGTGCCAGCAGTTTTAGGGGAGGAGGGGCAGGGCAGTACTTC. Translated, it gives CASSFRGGGAGQYF.

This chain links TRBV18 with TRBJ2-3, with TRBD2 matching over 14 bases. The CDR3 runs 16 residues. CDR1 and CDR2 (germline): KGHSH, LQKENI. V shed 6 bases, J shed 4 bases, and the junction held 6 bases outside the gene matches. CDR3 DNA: TGTGCCAGCTCTCAGACTAGCGGGGGGGCCGCAGATACGCAGTATTTT. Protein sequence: CASSQTSGGAADTQYF.

In nucleotides, the CDR3 is TGTGCCAGCTCACGGGGGGGCGATGGCTACACCTTC. Amino acids: CASSRGGDGYTF. The rearrangement joins TRBV18 to TRBJ1-2, with D perhaps TRBD1 (6 bases). CDR1 is KGHSH and CDR2 is LQKENI in the germline V gene. The CDR3 covers 12 residues. V was shortened by 4 bases and J by 6 bases, with 9 bases between the two germline ends.

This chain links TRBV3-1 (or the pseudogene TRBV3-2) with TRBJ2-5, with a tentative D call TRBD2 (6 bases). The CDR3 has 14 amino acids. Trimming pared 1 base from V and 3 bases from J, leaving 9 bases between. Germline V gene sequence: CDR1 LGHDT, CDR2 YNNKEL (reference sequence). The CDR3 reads CASSQGGGEETQYF. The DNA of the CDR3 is TGTGCCAGCAGCCAAGGGGGCGGGGAAGAGACCCAGTACTTC.

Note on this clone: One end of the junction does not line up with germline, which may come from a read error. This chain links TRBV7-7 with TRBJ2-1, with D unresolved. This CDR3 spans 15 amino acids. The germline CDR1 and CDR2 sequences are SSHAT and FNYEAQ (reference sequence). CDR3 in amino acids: CASSLGGTSYNEQFF. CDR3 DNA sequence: TGTGCTAGCAGCTTAGGCGGCACGTCCTACAATGAGCAGTTCTTC.

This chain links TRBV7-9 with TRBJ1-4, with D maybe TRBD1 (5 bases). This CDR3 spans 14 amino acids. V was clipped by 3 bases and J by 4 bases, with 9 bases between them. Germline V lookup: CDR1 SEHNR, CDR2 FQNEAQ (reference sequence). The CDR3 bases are TGTGCCAGCAGCTTTGTAGGGGTTAATGAAAAACTGTTTTTT. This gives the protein CASSFVGVNEKLFF.